This is a list of T cell receptor beta chains from one sample in a study of blood T cell repertoires in COVID-19. Libraries were prepared by immunoSEQ multiplex PCR; TCRdb keeps only in-frame clonotypes and omits some of them. In the table there are roughly 80,000 clones, roughly 86% of which are singletons. Sequences were obtained from peripheral blood. The receptor set was obtained from a human donor in a cohort sampled during active COVID-19. The CDR3 runs from the conserved cysteine through the conserved F or W. The D gene is left open where the match is weak. Clone size, where shown, is once, few, many, or a class for clones that have expanded.

v_call	j_call	clone_size	d_call	cdr3_aa	cdr3_nt
TRBV28	TRBJ2-7	-	-	CASSFSRYEQYF	TGTGCCAGCAGTTTCTCGAGGTACGAGCAGTACTTC
TRBV28	TRBJ2-7	-	-	CASSLTDQQYF	TGTGCCAGCAGTCTAACAGACCAGCAGTACTTC
TRBV11-2	TRBJ2-7	-	TRBD1	CASSRDRAYEQYF	TGTGCCAGCAGCCGGGACAGAGCCTACGAGCAGTACTTC
TRBV4-2	TRBJ1-3	-	-	CASSQPGDTGNTIYF	TGTGCCAGCAGCCAGCCCGGTGACACTGGAAACACCATATATTTT
TRBV5-1	TRBJ1-1	-	-	CASSFRTGGVTEAFF	TGCGCCAGCAGCTTTCGCACGGGGGGCGTCACTGAAGCTTTCTTT
TRBV10-3	TRBJ2-7	-	TRBD1	CAISESRTGSYEQYF	TGTGCCATCAGTGAGTCTCGGACAGGGTCATACGAGCAGTACTTC
TRBV30	TRBJ2-2	-	-	CAWGEPGELFF	TGTGCCTGGGGTGAGCCCGGGGAGCTGTTTTTT
TRBV10-2	TRBJ2-1	once	-	CASRSETALDNEQFF	TGCGCCAGCCGGAGTGAGACAGCGTTAGACAATGAGCAGTTCTTC
TRBV6-1	TRBJ1-6	-	-	CASSEASGGTLHF	TGTGCCAGCAGTGAAGCATCCGGGGGAACCCTCCACTTT
TRBV28	TRBJ1-2	many	-	CASGTAANYGYTF	TGTGCCAGCGGAACAGCAGCTAACTATGGCTACACCTTC
TRBV5-4	TRBJ2-3	-	TRBD1	CASSQDRGLTDTQYF	TGTGCCAGCAGCCAGGACAGGGGGCTGACAGATACGCAGTATTTT
TRBV24-1	TRBJ1-5	-	-	CATSDRGSYQPQHF	TGTGCCACCAGTGACCGAGGGAGCTATCAGCCCCAGCATTTT
TRBV7-8	TRBJ1-5	-	-	CASSLRGLAGFDQPQHF	TGTGCCAGCAGCTTAAGGGGTCTGGCAGGGTTCGATCAGCCCCAGCATTTT
TRBV6-2/TRBV6-3	TRBJ1-5	-	TRBD1	CASSYTGQSNQPQHF	TGTGCCAGCAGTTACACGGGACAGAGCAATCAGCCCCAGCATTTT
TRBV10-2	TRBJ1-1	few	-	CASSEPQSTEAFF	TGCGCCAGCAGTGAGCCACAGAGCACTGAAGCTTTCTTT
TRBV28	TRBJ2-7	-	-	CASSPLPGGLRRGDEQYF	TGTGCCAGCAGTCCCCTTCCAGGGGGCTTACGACGGGGGGACGAGCAGTACTTC
TRBV28	TRBJ2-2	-	TRBD2	CASSLGLAGATGELFF	TGTGCCAGCAGTTTAGGTCTAGCGGGGGCCACCGGGGAGCTGTTTTTT